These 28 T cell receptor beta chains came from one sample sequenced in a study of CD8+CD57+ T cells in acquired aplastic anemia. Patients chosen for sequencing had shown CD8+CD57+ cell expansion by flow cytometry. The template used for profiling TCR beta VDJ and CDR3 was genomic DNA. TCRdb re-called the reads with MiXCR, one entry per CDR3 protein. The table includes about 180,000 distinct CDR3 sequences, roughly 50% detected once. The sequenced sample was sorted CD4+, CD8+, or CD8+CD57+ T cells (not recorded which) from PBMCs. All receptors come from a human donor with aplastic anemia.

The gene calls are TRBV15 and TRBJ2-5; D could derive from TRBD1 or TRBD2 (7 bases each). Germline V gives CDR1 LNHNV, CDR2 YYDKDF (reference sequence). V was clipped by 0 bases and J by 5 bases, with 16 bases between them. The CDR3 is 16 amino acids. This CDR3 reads CATSRDRGGRGETQYF. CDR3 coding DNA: TGTGCCACCAGCAGAGACAGGGGGGGCCGGGGGGAGACCCAGTACTTC.

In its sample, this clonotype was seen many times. In DNA, the CDR3 is TGCAGTGCAAAGGGGCAGGCGGGTCAGCCCCAGCATTTT. Protein: CSAKGQAGQPQHF. V is TRBV20-1 and J is TRBJ1-5, with TRBD1 as a possible D gene (5 bases). Germline V lookup: CDR1 DFQATT, CDR2 SNEGSKA (reference sequence). V dropped 6 bases and J dropped 6 bases, with 15 bases sitting between them. This CDR3 has 13 amino acids.

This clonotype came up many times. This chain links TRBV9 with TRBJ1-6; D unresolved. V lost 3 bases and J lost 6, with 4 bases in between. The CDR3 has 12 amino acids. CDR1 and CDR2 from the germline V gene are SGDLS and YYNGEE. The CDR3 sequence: CASSEINSPLHF. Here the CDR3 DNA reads TGTGCCAGCAGCGAGATTAATTCACCCCTCCACTTT.

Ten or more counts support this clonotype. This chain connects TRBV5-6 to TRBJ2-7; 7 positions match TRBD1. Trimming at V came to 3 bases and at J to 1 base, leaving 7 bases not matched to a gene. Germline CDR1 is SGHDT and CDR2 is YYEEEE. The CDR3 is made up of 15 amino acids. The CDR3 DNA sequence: TGTGCCAGCAGCTCCCGGACAGGTCCTTCCTACGAGCAGTACTTC. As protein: CASSSRTGPSYEQYF.

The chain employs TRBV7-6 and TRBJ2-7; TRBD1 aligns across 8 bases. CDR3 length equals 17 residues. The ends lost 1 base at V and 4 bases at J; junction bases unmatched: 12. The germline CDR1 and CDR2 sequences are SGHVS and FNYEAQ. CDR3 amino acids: CASSLGQGRRHHYEQYF. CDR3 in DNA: TGTGCCAGCAGCTTAGGACAGGGGAGGAGGCATCATTACGAGCAGTACTTC.

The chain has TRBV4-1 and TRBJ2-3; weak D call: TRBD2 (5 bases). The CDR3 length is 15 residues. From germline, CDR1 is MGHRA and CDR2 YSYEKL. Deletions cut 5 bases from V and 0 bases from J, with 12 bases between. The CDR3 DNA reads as TGCGCCAGCAGCTACCGTGAGCGGAGCACAGATACGCAGTATTTT. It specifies CASSYRERSTDTQYF.

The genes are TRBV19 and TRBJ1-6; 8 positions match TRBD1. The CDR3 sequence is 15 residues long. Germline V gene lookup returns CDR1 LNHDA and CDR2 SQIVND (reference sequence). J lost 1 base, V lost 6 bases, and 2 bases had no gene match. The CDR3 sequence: CASSDRGSYNSPLHF. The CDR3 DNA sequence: TGTGCCAGTAGCGACAGGGGATCCTATAATTCACCCCTCCACTTT.

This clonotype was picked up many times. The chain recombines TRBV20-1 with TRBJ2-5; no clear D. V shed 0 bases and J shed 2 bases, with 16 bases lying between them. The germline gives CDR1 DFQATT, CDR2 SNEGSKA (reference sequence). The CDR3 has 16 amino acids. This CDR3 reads CSARDPRRPDQETQYF. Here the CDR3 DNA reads TGCAGTGCTAGAGATCCGAGGCGCCCGGATCAAGAGACCCAGTACTTC.

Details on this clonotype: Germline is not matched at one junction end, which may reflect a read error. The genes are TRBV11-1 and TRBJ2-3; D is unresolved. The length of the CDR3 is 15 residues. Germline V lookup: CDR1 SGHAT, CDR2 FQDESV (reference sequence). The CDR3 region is CASSLEGMGTDTQCF. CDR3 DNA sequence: TGTGCCAGCAGCTTAGAAGGGATGGGCACAGATACGCAGTGTTTT.

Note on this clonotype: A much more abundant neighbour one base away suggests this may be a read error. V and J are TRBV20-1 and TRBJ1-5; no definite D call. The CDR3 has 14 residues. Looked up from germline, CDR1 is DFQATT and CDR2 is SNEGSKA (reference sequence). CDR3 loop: CSASGGNDYQPPHF. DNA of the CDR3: TGCAGTGCTAGTGGAGGGAATGACTATCAGCCCCCGCATTTT.

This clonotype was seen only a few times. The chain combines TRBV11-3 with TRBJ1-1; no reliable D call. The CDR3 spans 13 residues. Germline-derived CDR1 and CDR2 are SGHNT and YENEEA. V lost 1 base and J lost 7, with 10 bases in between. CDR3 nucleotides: TGTGCCAGCAGCTTAGGAGGAGAGAATGAAGCTTTCTTT. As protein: CASSLGGENEAFF.

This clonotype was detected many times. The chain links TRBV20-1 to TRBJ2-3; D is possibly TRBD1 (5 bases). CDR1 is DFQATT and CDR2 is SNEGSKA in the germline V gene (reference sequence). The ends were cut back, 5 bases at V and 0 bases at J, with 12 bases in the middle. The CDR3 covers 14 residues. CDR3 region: CSAPDTISTDTQYF. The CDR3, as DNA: TGCAGTGCTCCGGACACGATAAGCACAGATACGCAGTATTTT.

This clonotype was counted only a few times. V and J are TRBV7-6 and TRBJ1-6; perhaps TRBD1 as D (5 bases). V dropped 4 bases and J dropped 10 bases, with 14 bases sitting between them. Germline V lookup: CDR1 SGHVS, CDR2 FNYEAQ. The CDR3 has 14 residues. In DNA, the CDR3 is TGTGCCAGCAGCTCAGACGGGACCACCTCACCCCTCCACTTT. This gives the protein CASSSDGTTSPLHF.

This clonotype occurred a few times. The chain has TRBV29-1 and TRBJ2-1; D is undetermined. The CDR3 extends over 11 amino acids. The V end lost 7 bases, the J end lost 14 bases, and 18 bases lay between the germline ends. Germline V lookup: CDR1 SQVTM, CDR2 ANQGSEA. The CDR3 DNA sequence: TGCAGCGCCGAACTTGCGCGTCTGAAGTTCTTC. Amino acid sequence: CSAELARLKFF.

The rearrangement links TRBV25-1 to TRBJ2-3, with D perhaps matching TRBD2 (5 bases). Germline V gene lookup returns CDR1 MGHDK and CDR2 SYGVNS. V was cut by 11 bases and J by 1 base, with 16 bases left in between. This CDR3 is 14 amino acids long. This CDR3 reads CAGEGYRGTDTQYF. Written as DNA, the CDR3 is TGTGCCGGAGAGGGCTACCGTGGCACAGATACGCAGTATTTT.

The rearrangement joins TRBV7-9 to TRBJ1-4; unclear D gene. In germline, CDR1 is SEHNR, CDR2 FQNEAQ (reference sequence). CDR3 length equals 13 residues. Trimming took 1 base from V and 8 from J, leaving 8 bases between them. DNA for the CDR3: TGTGCCAGCAGCTTAGGGGGTCGGGAAAAACTGTTTTTT. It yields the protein CASSLGGREKLFF. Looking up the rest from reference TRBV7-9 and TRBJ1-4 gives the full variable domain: DTGVSQNPRHKITKRGQNVTFRCDPISEHNRLYWYRQTLGQGPEFLTYFQNEAQLEKSRLLSDRFSAERPKGSFSTLEIQRTEQGDSAMYLCASSLGGREKLFFGSGTQLSVL.

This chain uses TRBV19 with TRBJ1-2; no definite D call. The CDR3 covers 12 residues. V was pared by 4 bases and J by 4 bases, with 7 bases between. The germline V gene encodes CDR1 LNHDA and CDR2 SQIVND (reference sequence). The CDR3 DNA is TGTGCCAGTAGTAGGTCAGTCTATGGCTACACCTTC. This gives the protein CASSRSVYGYTF. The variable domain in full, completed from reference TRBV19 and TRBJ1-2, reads DGGITQSPKYLFRKEGQNVTLSCEQNLNHDAMYWYRQDPGQGLRLIYYSQIVNDFQKGDIAEGYSVSREKKESFPLTVTSAQKNPTAFYLCASSRSVYGYTFGSGTRLTVV.

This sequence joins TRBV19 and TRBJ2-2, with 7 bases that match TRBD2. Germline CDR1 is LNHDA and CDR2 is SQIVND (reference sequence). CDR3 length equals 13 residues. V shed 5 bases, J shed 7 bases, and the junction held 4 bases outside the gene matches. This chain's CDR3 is CASSPRTSGELFF. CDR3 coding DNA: TGTGCCAGTAGTCCACGGACTAGCGGGGAGCTGTTTTTT.

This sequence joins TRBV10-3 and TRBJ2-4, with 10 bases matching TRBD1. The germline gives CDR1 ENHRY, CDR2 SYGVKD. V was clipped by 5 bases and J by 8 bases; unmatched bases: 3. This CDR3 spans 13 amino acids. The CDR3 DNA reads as TGTGCCATCAGTCAGGACAGGGGGGACATTCAGTACTTC. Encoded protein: CAISQDRGDIQYF.

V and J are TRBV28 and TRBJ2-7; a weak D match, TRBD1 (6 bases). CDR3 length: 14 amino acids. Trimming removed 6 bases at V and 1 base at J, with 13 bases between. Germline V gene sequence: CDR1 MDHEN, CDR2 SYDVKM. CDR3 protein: CASSPPGQSYEQYF. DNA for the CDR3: TGTGCCAGCAGCCCTCCGGGACAATCCTACGAGCAGTACTTC.

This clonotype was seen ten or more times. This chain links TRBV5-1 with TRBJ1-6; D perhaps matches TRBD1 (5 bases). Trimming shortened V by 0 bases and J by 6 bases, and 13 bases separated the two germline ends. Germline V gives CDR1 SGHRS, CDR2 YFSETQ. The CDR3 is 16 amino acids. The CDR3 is CASSLGGTDRNSPLHF. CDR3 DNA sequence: TGCGCCAGCAGCTTGGGGGGGACGGACCGTAATTCACCCCTCCACTTT.

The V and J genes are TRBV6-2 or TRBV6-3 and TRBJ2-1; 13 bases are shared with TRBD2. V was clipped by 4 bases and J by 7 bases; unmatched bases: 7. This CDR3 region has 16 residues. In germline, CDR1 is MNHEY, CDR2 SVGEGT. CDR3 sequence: CASSSTSGGAVNEQFF. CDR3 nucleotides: TGTGCCAGCAGTTCTACTAGCGGGGGGGCTGTTAATGAGCAGTTCTTC.

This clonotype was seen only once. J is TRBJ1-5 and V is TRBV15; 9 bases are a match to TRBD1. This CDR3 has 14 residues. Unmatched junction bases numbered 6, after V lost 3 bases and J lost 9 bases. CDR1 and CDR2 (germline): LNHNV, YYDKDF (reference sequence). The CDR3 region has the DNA TGTGCCACCAGCAGTGATGGGACAGGGAGGCCCCAGCATTTT. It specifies CATSSDGTGRPQHF.

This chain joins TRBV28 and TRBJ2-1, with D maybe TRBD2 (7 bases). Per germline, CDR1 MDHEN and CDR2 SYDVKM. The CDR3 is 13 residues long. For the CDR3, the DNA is TGTGTGACCGGGGGGCCCTCCTACAATGAGCAGTTCTTC. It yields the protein CVTGGPSYNEQFF.

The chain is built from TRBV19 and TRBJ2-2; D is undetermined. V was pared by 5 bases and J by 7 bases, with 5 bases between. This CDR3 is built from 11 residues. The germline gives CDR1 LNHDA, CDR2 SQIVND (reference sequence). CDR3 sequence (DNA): TGTGCCAGTAGTGTTATCGGGGAGCTGTTTTTT. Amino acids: CASSVIGELFF.

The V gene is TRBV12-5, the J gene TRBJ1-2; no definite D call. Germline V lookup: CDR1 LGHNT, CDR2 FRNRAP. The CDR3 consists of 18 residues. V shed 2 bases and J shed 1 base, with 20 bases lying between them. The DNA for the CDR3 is TGTGCTAGTGGTTTGTTGGGGAAGTCGCGTGCCGTTAACTATGGCTACACCTTC. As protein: CASGLLGKSRAVNYGYTF.

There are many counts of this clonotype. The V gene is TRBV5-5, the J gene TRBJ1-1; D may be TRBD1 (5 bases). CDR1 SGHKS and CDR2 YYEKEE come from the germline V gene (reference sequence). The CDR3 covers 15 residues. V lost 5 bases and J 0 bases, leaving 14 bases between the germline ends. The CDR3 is CASSSSGTVNTEAFF. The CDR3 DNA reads TGTGCCAGCAGTTCATCCGGGACGGTGAACACTGAAGCTTTCTTT.

The CDR3 nucleotides read TGTGCCAGCAGTCCCGCCTCTGGGGCCAACGTCCTGACTTTC. Its protein product is CASSPASGANVLTF. The chain recombines TRBV12-3 or TRBV12-4 with TRBJ2-6; no firm D call. The CDR3 sequence is 14 residues long. V lost 5 bases and J 0 bases, leaving 5 bases between the germline ends.